Following are 22 T cell receptor beta chains from one sample sequenced in a study of blood T cell repertoires in COVID-19. Produced via immunoSEQ multiplex PCR; TCRdb's table is partial and in-frame only. The sample has around 230,000 clones, 80% to 85% seen once. Sequenced input: peripheral blood. The origin of the receptors is a man aged 40-49 years with acute or convalescent COVID-19.

This clone was found a few times. The chain recombines TRBV6-5 with TRBJ2-5; 7 nucleotides line up with TRBD1. The germline V gene has CDR1 MNHEY and CDR2 SVGAGI. J gave up 2 bases and V 6 bases, and 9 bases lay outside the gene matches. CDR3 size: 15 residues. In nucleotides, the CDR3 is TGTGCCAGCAGACGGGACAGAGTTGGACAAGAGACCCAGTACTTC. Protein: CASRRDRVGQETQYF.

The chain links TRBV2 to TRBJ1-5, with 8 bases matching TRBD1. This CDR3 region has 13 residues. The V segment lost 6 bases and the J segment 5 bases; nucleotides outside the gene matches: 3. Germline CDR1 is SNHLY and CDR2 is FYNNEI. The CDR3 protein is CASRADRDQPQHF. CDR3 nucleotides: TGTGCCAGCAGGGCGGACAGGGATCAGCCCCAGCATTTT. Based on the CDR3 plus reference TRBV2 and TRBJ1-5, the full variable domain is EPEVTQTPSHQVTQMGQEVILRCVPISNHLYFYWYRQILGQKVEFLVSFYNNEISEKSEIFDDQFSVERPDGSNFTLKIRSTKLEDSAMYFCASRADRDQPQHFGDGTRLSIL.

A remark on this clone: The same CDR3 arises from other DNA sequences in this sample as well. The rearrangement uses TRBV7-2 and TRBJ2-7; 12 nucleotides align to TRBD2. The CDR3 totals 14 residues. V lost 3 bases and J lost 4; bases outside the gene matches: 1. Germline V gene lookup returns CDR1 SGHTA and CDR2 FQGNSA. The CDR3 is CASSLTSGSYEQYF. The CDR3 nucleotides read TGTGCCAGCAGCTTGACTAGCGGGAGTTACGAGCAGTACTTC.

Here the CDR3 reads CASSSQLRGTGESDYGYTF. The CDR3 DNA is TGTGCCAGTAGTAGCCAACTTCGGGGGACAGGGGAAAGCGACTATGGCTACACCTTC. The chain combines TRBV19 with TRBJ1-2; 10 nucleotides align to TRBD1. Germline CDR1 is LNHDA and CDR2 is SQIVND (reference sequence). The V segment lost 4 bases and the J segment 3 bases; nucleotides outside the gene matches: 17. The CDR3 runs 19 residues.

The genes are TRBV29-1 and TRBJ2-7; the D gene is possibly TRBD1 (6 bases). CDR1 SQVTM and CDR2 ANQGSEA come from the germline V gene. V shed 8 bases and J shed 2 bases, with 10 bases lying between them. The CDR3 sequence is 11 residues long. The CDR3 coding sequence is TGCAGCTCACGGGACACCTACGAGCAGTACTTC. Its protein is CSSRDTYEQYF.

This clone came up many times. The same CDR3 can be traced to other DNA sequences in this sample. This chain links TRBV30 with TRBJ2-7, with D possibly TRBD1 on 6 matching bases. From germline, CDR1 is GTSNPN and CDR2 SVGIG (reference sequence). The CDR3 contains 17 residues. Trimming cost V 2 bases and J 0 bases, with 20 bases left between them. The CDR3 spells CAWSYTGTRLSSYEQYF. The CDR3 region has the DNA TGTGCCTGGAGTTATACAGGGACACGACTCAGCTCCTACGAGCAGTACTTC.

J is TRBJ1-2 and V is TRBV7-2, with D possibly being TRBD1 (6 bases). The CDR3 is made up of 13 amino acids. The germline V gene encodes CDR1 SGHTA and CDR2 FQGNSA. Trimming cost V 8 bases and J 0 bases, with 10 bases left between them. Here the CDR3 reads CASLAGANYGYTF. CDR3 sequence (DNA): TGTGCCAGCTTGGCAGGGGCTAACTATGGCTACACCTTC.

The chain links TRBV2 to TRBJ2-7; TRBD2 agrees at 9 bases. With V trimmed by 3 bases and J by 2 bases, 5 bases remained unmatched. This CDR3 is 15 amino acids long. CDR1 is SNHLY and CDR2 is FYNNEI in the germline V gene. The chain's CDR3 is CASSEREGPTYEQYF. CDR3 nucleotide sequence: TGTGCCAGCAGTGAGCGGGAGGGGCCAACCTACGAGCAGTACTTC.

The chain combines TRBV25-1 with TRBJ1-4; 7 bases match TRBD1. The germline V gene encodes CDR1 MGHDK and CDR2 SYGVNS. J gave up 11 bases and V 1 base, and 4 bases lay outside the gene matches. There are 13 residues in the CDR3. CDR3 protein: CASSESDRAKLFF. DNA for the CDR3: TGTGCCAGCAGTGAATCCGACAGGGCGAAACTGTTTTTT.

The chain carries TRBV19 and TRBJ2-5; 7 bases align to TRBD1. CDR3 length: 13 residues. Trimming removed 6 bases from V and 5 bases from J; junction bases left unmatched: 6. Germline CDR1 and CDR2: LNHDA and SQIVND (reference sequence). CDR3 DNA: TGTGCCAGTAGGGCCGACAGGGTGGAGACCCAGTACTTC. It encodes CASRADRVETQYF.

This rearrangement joins TRBV5-4 to TRBJ2-7; 13 bases are a match to TRBD2. CDR1 and CDR2 (germline): SGHNT, YYREEE (reference sequence). The ends lost 3 bases at V and 4 bases at J; junction bases unmatched: 7. The CDR3 loop spans 16 amino acids. The CDR3 loop reads CASSSAGLAGRYEQYF. CDR3 nucleotide sequence: TGTGCCAGCAGCTCCGCGGGACTAGCGGGAAGGTACGAGCAGTACTTC.

J is TRBJ1-1 and V is TRBV7-9; no definite D call. The CDR3 extends over 15 amino acids. The V gene lost 5 bases and the J gene lost 3 bases, with 16 bases spanning the gap. Germline V gene sequence: CDR1 SEHNR, CDR2 FQNEAQ (reference sequence). Here the CDR3 DNA reads TGTGCCAGCAGCAACGGGAGGCAAGAGGACACTGAAGCTTTCTTT. Translated, it gives CASSNGRQEDTEAFF.

The V gene is TRBV7-2, the J gene TRBJ2-5; no firm D call. V was clipped by 2 bases and J by 0 bases, with 7 bases between them. This CDR3 contains 14 residues. The germline V gene encodes CDR1 SGHTA and CDR2 FQGNSA. CDR3 sequence reads: CASSLRRNQETQYF. The CDR3 DNA follows: TGTGCCAGCAGCTTACGGCGGAACCAAGAGACCCAGTACTTC.

The V gene is TRBV19, the J gene TRBJ2-7, with 12 bases lining up with TRBD1. From germline, CDR1 is LNHDA and CDR2 SQIVND (reference sequence). There are 13 residues in the CDR3. Trimming cost V 9 bases and J 6 bases; bases outside gene matches: 6. The CDR3 reads CASREGQGAEQYF. CDR3 sequence (DNA): TGTGCCAGCCGTGAGGGACAGGGGGCCGAGCAGTACTTC.

CDR3 amino acids: CASSQSSYEQYF. The CDR3 DNA is TGTGCCAGCAGCCAATCCAGCTACGAGCAGTACTTC. V gene TRBV14 combines with J gene TRBJ2-7; D remains ambiguous. V was shortened by 2 bases and J by 3 bases, with 5 bases between the two germline ends. CDR3 size: 12 residues. Germline V lookup: CDR1 SGHDN, CDR2 FVKESK.

The rearrangement links TRBV7-2 to TRBJ1-4, with 8 bases that match TRBD1. The CDR3 length is 14 residues. J lost 8 bases, V lost 2 bases, and 4 bases had no gene match. Germline assignment: CDR1 SGHTA and CDR2 FQGNSA. The CDR3 protein is CASSLTGGWEKLFF. CDR3 bases: TGTGCCAGCAGCTTAACAGGGGGGTGGGAAAAACTGTTTTTT.

This sequence joins TRBV4-2 and TRBJ2-1, with a weak D call TRBD2 (6 bases). The CDR3 consists of 17 residues. The V gene lost 2 bases and the J gene lost 0 bases, with 14 bases spanning the gap. Germline V gene lookup returns CDR1 LGHNA and CDR2 YNFKEQ. The chain's CDR3 is CASSQHLAGSSYNEQFF. The CDR3 DNA reads as TGTGCCAGCAGCCAACATCTGGCGGGGAGCTCCTACAATGAGCAGTTCTTC.

The rearrangement joins TRBV7-2 to TRBJ2-1, with D possibly being TRBD2 (5 bases). CDR1 is SGHTA, CDR2 FQGNSA, per germline. V was shortened by 2 bases and J by 5 bases, with 13 bases between the two germline ends. The CDR3 covers 15 residues. DNA for the CDR3: TGTGCCAGCAGCTTACTACGGGGAGCAGACAATGAGCAGTTCTTC. Protein product: CASSLLRGADNEQFF.

The V gene is TRBV7-8, the J gene TRBJ2-1; 8 bases line up with TRBD2. This CDR3 is built from 16 residues. V lost 5 bases, J lost 0 bases, and 6 bases stayed unmatched. The germline CDR1 and CDR2 sequences are SGHVS and FQNEAQ. Here the CDR3 DNA reads TGTGCCAGCAGCCGAAGCGGGGGAAGCTCCTACAATGAGCAGTTCTTC. It specifies CASSRSGGSSYNEQFF. The entire variable domain, with the rest obtained from reference TRBV7-8 and TRBJ2-1, is as follows: GAGVSQSPRYKVAKRGQDVALRCDPISGHVSLFWYQQALGQGPEFLTYFQNEAQLDKSGLPSDRFFAERPEGSVSTLKIQRTQQEDSAVYLCASSRSGGSSYNEQFFGPGTRLTVL.

The rearrangement links TRBV19 to TRBJ2-7; TRBD1 aligns across 7 bases. V was clipped by 4 bases and J by 9 bases; unmatched bases: 6. This CDR3 region has 12 residues. In germline, CDR1 is LNHDA, CDR2 SQIVND (reference sequence). This CDR3 is CASSSLQGWQYF. The CDR3 DNA sequence: TGTGCCAGTAGTAGCCTACAGGGGTGGCAGTACTTC.

CDR3 DNA: TGTGCCAGCAGCTATGGGACATCCTATAATTCACCCCTCCACTTT. Translated, it gives CASSYGTSYNSPLHF. The chain has TRBV7-6 and TRBJ1-6; TRBD1 might be the D (6 bases). Germline V gene data show CDR1 as SGHVS and CDR2 as FNYEAQ. Trimming left V 4 bases short and J 1 base short, with 8 bases between. The CDR3 has 15 residues.

The genes are TRBV4-2 and TRBJ2-7; TRBD2 matches 9 bases. This CDR3 is 20 amino acids long. Germline loops: CDR1 LGHNA, CDR2 YNFKEQ. V shed 1 base, J shed 1 base, and the junction held 17 bases outside the gene matches. The CDR3 is CASSQGLPRGREGRSYEQYF. Written as DNA, the CDR3 is TGTGCCAGCAGCCAAGGGCTTCCGAGGGGGCGGGAGGGCCGGTCCTACGAGCAGTACTTC.